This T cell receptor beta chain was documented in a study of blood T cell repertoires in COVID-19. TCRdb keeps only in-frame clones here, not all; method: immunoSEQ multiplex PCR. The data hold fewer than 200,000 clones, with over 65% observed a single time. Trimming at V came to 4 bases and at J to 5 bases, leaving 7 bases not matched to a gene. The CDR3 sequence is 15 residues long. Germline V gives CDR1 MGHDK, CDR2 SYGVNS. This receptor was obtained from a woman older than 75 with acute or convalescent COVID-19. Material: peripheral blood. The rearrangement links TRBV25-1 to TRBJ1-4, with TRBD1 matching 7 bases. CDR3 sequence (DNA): TGTGCCAGCAGTGGGAGAAGGGACAGCAATGAAAAACTGTTTTTT. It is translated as CASSGRRDSNEKLFF.